This entry is about one T cell receptor beta chain. The clone's antigen remains unknown. No base qualities exist here, and no much larger clone lies one base off it. The donors were included in the validation cohort of roughly 120 subjects, a group kept apart from the roughly 700-subject first cohort. The data belong to a study of cytomegalovirus exposure and HLA in healthy donors (dated by TCRdb to 2015 to 2018). Background on the whole study: According to a later analysis, one platform produced both the roughly 110 validation repertoires and the roughly 660 repertoires of the first cohort. Along with the approximately 600-subject first cohort, a separate validation cohort of 120 different subjects was used. The study aimed to test whether cataloging public T cell receptors could reveal signatures of past pathogen exposure. To predict cytomegalovirus infection status, the study brought together high-throughput TCR immunosequencing, statistical association of individual TCRs with disease status, and machine learning. Study-wide conclusions, independent of this receptor: The classifier was reported to diagnose cytomegalovirus status with high specificity and sensitivity in both the original and validation cohorts. The authors suggested that the approach could potentially be extended to other disease states and immunological phenotypes. The study listed 150 to 200 TCR beta chains as associated with cytomegalovirus. The validation cohort had no HLA typing available for a later analysis, so co-occurrence within that cohort was assessed over all 130 or so repertoires. A later analysis found that TCRs clustered in the first cohort also tended to co-occur in the 100 to 150 validation repertoires, with more than 90% of cluster scores above 0. Most TCR sequences were observed very rarely across donors, whereas some public TCRs were present in many individuals. Three of the identified cytomegalovirus-associated TCR beta chains were confirmed in vitro to be specific for cytomegalovirus antigens.

The protocol used for the library was the immunoSEQ multiplex PCR assay. On the study's bioinformatics: A statistical classification framework was built for diagnosing cytomegalovirus status from the catalog of TCR beta chain sequences. The table comes from immuneACCESS by way of TCRdb, which keeps in-frame sequences with V and J called. Part of the clones is missing from these tables; in studies checked, under half for an unresolved V gene and the rest for unknown reasons. V and J calls and clone size are given by that table; D and trimming were obtained from the DNA. This sample lists about 120,000 clones; about 84% were detected once. The ten largest clones capture roughly 2% of the sample. V is shortened by 1 base, J by 2 bases, and the region joining them spans 6 bases. Reading from cysteine to phenylalanine, the CDR3 counts 14 amino acids. Solely the CDR3 DNA is kept, with 42 bases framed from the first base. CDR1 and CDR2 are drawn from the germline V gene (reference sequence): PRHDT, FYEKMQ.

Sequencing was carried out using PBMCs. The rearrangement combines TRBV13 with TRBJ1-3; tentative D gene TRBD1, with 5 bases matching. This TCR derives from a woman in her 30s in good health and CMV-seronegative. The CDR3 region has the sequence CASSLAGAGNTIYF. The nucleotide sequence reads as follows: TGTGCCAGCAGCTTAGCGGGGGCTGGAAACACCATATATTTT.